This T cell receptor beta chain was sequenced for a study of blood T cell repertoires in COVID-19. Across the whole study: PBMCs, B-cell-depleted T cells, or T cells provided the cDNA or gDNA that made up the material.

The CDR3 has 14 amino acids. Germline CDR1 SGHRS, CDR2 YFSETQ. V was pared by 2 bases and J by 4 bases, with 10 bases between. TCRdb keeps only in-frame clones here, not all; method: immunoSEQ multiplex PCR. This sample has about 330,000 clones, with around 84% found just once. Grouping used clinical history reported by participants in a survey and questionnaire. Sequencing was done on a sample of PBMCs or T cells enriched from blood (not recorded which). The genes are TRBV5-1 and TRBJ2-1; D may be TRBD2 (6 bases). The source is a woman aged 18-35 years who had recovered from COVID-19. Here the CDR3 reads CASSFGLLYNEQFF. As DNA, the CDR3 is TGCGCCAGCAGCTTTGGACTATTATACAATGAGCAGTTCTTC.